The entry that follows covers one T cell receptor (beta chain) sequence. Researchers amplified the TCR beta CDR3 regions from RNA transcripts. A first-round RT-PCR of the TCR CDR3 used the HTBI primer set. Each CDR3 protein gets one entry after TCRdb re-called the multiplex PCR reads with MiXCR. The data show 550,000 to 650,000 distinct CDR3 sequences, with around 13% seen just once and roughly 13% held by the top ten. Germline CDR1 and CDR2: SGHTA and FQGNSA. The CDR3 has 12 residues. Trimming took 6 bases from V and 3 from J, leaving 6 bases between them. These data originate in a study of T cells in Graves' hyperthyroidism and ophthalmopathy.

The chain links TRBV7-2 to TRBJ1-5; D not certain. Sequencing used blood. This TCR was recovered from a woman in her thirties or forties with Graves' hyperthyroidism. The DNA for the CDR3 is TGTGCCAGCAGGGGGAACAATCAGCCCCAGCATTTT. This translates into CASRGNNQPQHF. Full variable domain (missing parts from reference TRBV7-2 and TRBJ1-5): GAGVSQSPSNKVTEKGKDVELRCDPISGHTALYWYRQSLGQGLEFLIYFQGNSAPDKSGLPSDRFSAERTGGSVSTLTIQRTQQEDSAVYLCASRGNNQPQHFGDGTRLSIL.